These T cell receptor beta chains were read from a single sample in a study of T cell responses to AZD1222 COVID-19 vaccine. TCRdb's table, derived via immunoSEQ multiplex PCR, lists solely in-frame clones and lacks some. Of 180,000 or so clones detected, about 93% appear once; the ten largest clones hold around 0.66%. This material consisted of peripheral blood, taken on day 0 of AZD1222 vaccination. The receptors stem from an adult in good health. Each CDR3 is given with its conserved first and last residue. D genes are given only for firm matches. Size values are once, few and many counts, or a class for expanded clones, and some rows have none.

CASKGSTEAFF,TGTGCCAGTAAAGGTAGCACTGAAGCTTTCTTT,TRBJ1-1,-,-,TRBV3-1/TRBV3-2
CASSNHPRSHKVGHVLTF,TGCGCCAGCAGTAATCATCCAAGATCGCACAAAGTCGGGCACGTCCTGACTTTC,TRBJ2-6,-,-,TRBV10-1
CASSPRANTEAFF,TGCGCCAGCAGCCCACGGGCGAACACTGAAGCTTTCTTT,TRBJ1-1,-,-,TRBV4-1
CASSPLGNTIYF,TGTGCCAGCTCACCATTGGGAAACACCATATATTTT,TRBJ1-3,-,-,TRBV18
CASSQPKETNEKLFF,TGTGCCAGTAGCCAACCTAAGGAAACTAATGAAAAACTGTTTTTT,TRBJ1-4,-,-,TRBV19
CASTLWEGQPQHF,TGTGCCAGTACCCTATGGGAGGGACAGCCCCAGCATTTT,TRBJ1-5,-,-,TRBV19
CASSESGYEQYF,TGTGCCAGCAGTGAAAGTGGGTACGAGCAGTACTTC,TRBJ2-7,once,-,TRBV6-1
CASRGQESSGYTF,TGTGCCAGCAGAGGACAGGAAAGCTCTGGCTACACCTTC,TRBJ1-2,-,TRBD1,TRBV12-3/TRBV12-4
CAWSGQLNYGYTF,TGTGCCTGGTCGGGACAGCTTAACTATGGCTACACCTTC,TRBJ1-2,-,TRBD1,TRBV30
CASSFRAFNEQFF,TGTGCCAGCAGTTTTCGGGCTTTTAATGAGCAGTTCTTC,TRBJ2-1,-,-,TRBV27
CASSPLPGRTSTNEKLFF,TGTGCCAGCAGTCCACTGCCTGGCAGGACATCAACTAATGAAAAACTGTTTTTT,TRBJ1-4,-,-,TRBV28
CASSPPPRGGTDTQYF,TGTGCCAGCTCACCACCCCCGAGAGGAGGAACAGATACGCAGTATTTT,TRBJ2-3,-,-,TRBV18
CASSRTGPGANEKLFF,TGTGCCAGCAGCCGGACAGGCCCAGGGGCTAATGAAAAACTGTTTTTT,TRBJ1-4,-,TRBD1,TRBV7-2
CATSRRGESAYNEQFF,TGTGCCACCAGCAGACGGGGGGAGTCGGCCTACAATGAGCAGTTCTTC,TRBJ2-1,-,TRBD2,TRBV15
CASDGSMNTEAFF,TGTGCCAGCGATGGCAGCATGAACACTGAAGCTTTCTTT,TRBJ1-1,-,-,TRBV28
CSVIPWGTGRKDYGYTF,TGCAGCGTTATACCATGGGGCACCGGACGGAAGGATTATGGCTACACCTTC,TRBJ1-2,-,-,TRBV29-1
CASKRRWTANEKLFF,TGTGCCAGCAAGCGCAGGTGGACAGCTAATGAAAAACTGTTTTTT,TRBJ1-4,-,-,TRBV27
CASSLPQGGVEKLFF,TGTGCCAGCAGCTTACCTCAGGGGGGCGTTGAAAAACTGTTTTTT,TRBJ1-4,-,TRBD1,TRBV11-2
CAWSGQGGSQPQHF,TGTGCCTGGAGTGGTCAGGGCGGGAGTCAGCCCCAGCATTTT,TRBJ1-5,-,-,TRBV30
CAWYGTGDRGEYGYTF,TGTGCCTGGTACGGGACAGGGGATCGGGGGGAATATGGCTACACCTTC,TRBJ1-2,-,TRBD1,TRBV30
CAWRIGSPLHF,TGTGCCTGGAGAATCGGATCACCCCTCCACTTT,TRBJ1-6,-,-,TRBV30
CASSPEDLTSYGYTF,TGCGCCAGCAGCCCCGAGGACCTAACGAGCTATGGCTACACCTTC,TRBJ1-2,-,-,TRBV4-1
CASSQVNMGLSTEAFF,TGCGCCAGCAGCCAAGTTAATATGGGGTTGAGCACTGAAGCTTTCTTT,TRBJ1-1,-,-,TRBV4-1
CASSSFEGTEAFF,TGTGCCAGCAGTTCCTTTGAGGGCACTGAAGCTTTCTTT,TRBJ1-1,-,-,TRBV7-8
CASSDSQPQHF,TGTGCCAGCAGTGATTCTCAGCCCCAGCATTTT,TRBJ1-5,-,-,TRBV2
CASSLDSWPLGNEQFF,TGTGCCAGCAGCTTAGATAGTTGGCCCCTGGGTAATGAGCAGTTCTTC,TRBJ2-1,-,-,TRBV11-3
CASSTTVGNEQFF,TGTGCCAGTAGTACGACGGTGGGGAATGAGCAGTTCTTC,TRBJ2-1,-,-,TRBV19
CASKVGLGQETQYF,TGTGCCAGCAAGGTGGGACTAGGCCAAGAGACCCAGTACTTC,TRBJ2-5,-,TRBD2,TRBV28
CASSSTGAGTGELFF,TGTGCCAGCAGCTCTACAGGGGCGGGGACCGGGGAGCTGTTTTTT,TRBJ2-2,few,-,TRBV5-4
CASSVSNSIGGEKLFF,TGTGCCAGCAGCGTATCGAATAGTATAGGGGGCGAAAAACTGTTTTTT,TRBJ1-4,-,TRBD1,TRBV9
CASSVGPRPGEQYF,TGTGCCAGCAGCGTAGGGCCCCGCCCGGGGGAGCAGTACTTC,TRBJ2-7,-,-,TRBV7-8
CASSDHRTGINTGELFF,TGTGCCAGCAGTGATCACCGGACAGGAATTAACACCGGGGAGCTGTTTTTT,TRBJ2-2,-,TRBD1,TRBV25-1
CASSFREKLFF,TGTGCCAGCAGCTTCCGGGAAAAACTGTTTTTT,TRBJ1-4,-,-,TRBV3-1/TRBV3-2
CAIREQGTGFNSPLHF,TGTGCCATCCGGGAACAGGGGACGGGGTTCAATTCACCCCTCCACTTT,TRBJ1-6,-,TRBD1,TRBV10-3
CASGLVPTDTQYF,TGTGCCAGCGGTCTTGTCCCCACAGATACGCAGTATTTT,TRBJ2-3,-,-,TRBV27
CATSATGAGYTF,TGTGCCACCAGCGCGACGGGGGCCGGCTACACCTTC,TRBJ1-2,once,-,TRBV15
CASTRPPEKEYF,TGTGCCAGCACCCGACCCCCCGAAAAGGAGTACTTC,TRBJ2-7,-,-,TRBV12-3/TRBV12-4
CASSEDTSGNTIYF,TGTGCCAGTAGTGAGGACACCTCTGGAAACACCATATATTTT,TRBJ1-3,-,-,TRBV19
CASSLPGKGYTF,TGTGCCAGCAGCTTGCCCGGAAAGGGCTACACCTTC,TRBJ1-2,-,-,TRBV5-4
CASSYAEENSPLHF,TGTGCCAGCAGTTACGCAGAAGAGAATTCACCCCTCCACTTT,TRBJ1-6,-,-,TRBV6-5
CAITEDSSSYNEQFF,TGTGCCATCACAGAGGACAGTAGCTCCTACAATGAGCAGTTCTTC,TRBJ2-1,-,-,TRBV10-3
CASSFRHSPDYGYTF,TGTGCCAGCAGCTTTCGACATTCCCCTGACTATGGCTACACCTTC,TRBJ1-2,-,-,TRBV4-2
CASSWGEGVGETQYF,TGTGCCAGCAGTTGGGGTGAGGGGGTTGGGGAGACCCAGTACTTC,TRBJ2-5,-,-,TRBV6-5
CAWSVRSGLQHF,TGTGCCTGGAGTGTGAGGAGTGGCCTCCAGCATTTT,TRBJ1-5,once,-,TRBV30
CASSGQPMNTEAFF,TGTGCCAGCAGTGGACAACCCATGAACACTGAAGCTTTCTTT,TRBJ1-1,-,-,TRBV2
CAISDNAYGYTF,TGTGCCATCAGTGATAACGCCTATGGCTACACCTTC,TRBJ1-2,-,-,TRBV10-3
CASLGRNQPQHF,TGTGCCAGCTTGGGCAGGAATCAGCCCCAGCATTTT,TRBJ1-5,-,-,TRBV21-1
CATGLAGAHNEQFF,TGTGCCACCGGACTAGCGGGAGCCCACAATGAGCAGTTCTTC,TRBJ2-1,-,TRBD2,TRBV10-3
CAVRDRGRGGYTF,TGTGCCGTCCGGGACAGGGGGCGCGGTGGCTACACCTTC,TRBJ1-2,-,TRBD1,TRBV2
CASSLRGWDSPGGYTF,TGTGCCAGCAGTTTAAGAGGATGGGACAGCCCTGGGGGCTACACCTTC,TRBJ1-2,-,TRBD1,TRBV27
CASSATIRGTQYF,TGTGCCAGCAGCGCGACGATTAGGGGGACCCAGTACTTC,TRBJ2-5,-,-,TRBV7-2
CATSDPRTGNTEAFF,TGTGCCACCAGTGACCCACGGACAGGGAACACTGAAGCTTTCTTT,TRBJ1-1,-,TRBD1,TRBV24-1
CATSGQGGETQYF,TGTGCCACCAGCGGACAGGGGGGAGAGACCCAGTACTTC,TRBJ2-5,-,TRBD1,TRBV15
CASSGGGAKNIQYF,TGTGCCAGCAGTGGCGGAGGAGCCAAAAACATTCAGTACTTC,TRBJ2-4,-,-,TRBV2
CAALGQANNQPQHF,TGTGCCGCCTTGGGGCAGGCGAACAATCAGCCCCAGCATTTT,TRBJ1-5,-,-,TRBV6-5